This TCR beta chain was found in a study of CD8 T cells in Susac syndrome. Germline values: CDR1 SNHLY, CDR2 FYNNEI. The CDR3 is 13 amino acids. V lost 1 base, J lost 4 bases, and 0 bases stayed unmatched. In contrast to the negatively isolated CD8+ and CD4+ T cells, TEMRA cells were FACS-enriched. With random hexamers, roughly 0.45 to 1 ug RNA was reverse transcribed. Amplification of TCR beta CDR3 across 54 Vbeta and 13 Jbeta was performed with immunoSEQ multiplex PCR. TCRdb passed the immunoSEQ multiplex PCR reads through MiXCR, listing each CDR3 protein once. In the table there are about 200,000 distinct CDR3 sequences, more than 90% of which are singletons.

The sequence was collected from a human donor with multiple sclerosis. Sequencing was done on a sample of CD4+ T cells from PBMCs. The rearrangement links TRBV2 to TRBJ2-5; 7 bases fit TRBD2. This chain's CDR3 is CASSEGTRETQYF. The CDR3 bases are TGTGCCAGCAGTGAAGGGACTAGAGAGACCCAGTACTTC.